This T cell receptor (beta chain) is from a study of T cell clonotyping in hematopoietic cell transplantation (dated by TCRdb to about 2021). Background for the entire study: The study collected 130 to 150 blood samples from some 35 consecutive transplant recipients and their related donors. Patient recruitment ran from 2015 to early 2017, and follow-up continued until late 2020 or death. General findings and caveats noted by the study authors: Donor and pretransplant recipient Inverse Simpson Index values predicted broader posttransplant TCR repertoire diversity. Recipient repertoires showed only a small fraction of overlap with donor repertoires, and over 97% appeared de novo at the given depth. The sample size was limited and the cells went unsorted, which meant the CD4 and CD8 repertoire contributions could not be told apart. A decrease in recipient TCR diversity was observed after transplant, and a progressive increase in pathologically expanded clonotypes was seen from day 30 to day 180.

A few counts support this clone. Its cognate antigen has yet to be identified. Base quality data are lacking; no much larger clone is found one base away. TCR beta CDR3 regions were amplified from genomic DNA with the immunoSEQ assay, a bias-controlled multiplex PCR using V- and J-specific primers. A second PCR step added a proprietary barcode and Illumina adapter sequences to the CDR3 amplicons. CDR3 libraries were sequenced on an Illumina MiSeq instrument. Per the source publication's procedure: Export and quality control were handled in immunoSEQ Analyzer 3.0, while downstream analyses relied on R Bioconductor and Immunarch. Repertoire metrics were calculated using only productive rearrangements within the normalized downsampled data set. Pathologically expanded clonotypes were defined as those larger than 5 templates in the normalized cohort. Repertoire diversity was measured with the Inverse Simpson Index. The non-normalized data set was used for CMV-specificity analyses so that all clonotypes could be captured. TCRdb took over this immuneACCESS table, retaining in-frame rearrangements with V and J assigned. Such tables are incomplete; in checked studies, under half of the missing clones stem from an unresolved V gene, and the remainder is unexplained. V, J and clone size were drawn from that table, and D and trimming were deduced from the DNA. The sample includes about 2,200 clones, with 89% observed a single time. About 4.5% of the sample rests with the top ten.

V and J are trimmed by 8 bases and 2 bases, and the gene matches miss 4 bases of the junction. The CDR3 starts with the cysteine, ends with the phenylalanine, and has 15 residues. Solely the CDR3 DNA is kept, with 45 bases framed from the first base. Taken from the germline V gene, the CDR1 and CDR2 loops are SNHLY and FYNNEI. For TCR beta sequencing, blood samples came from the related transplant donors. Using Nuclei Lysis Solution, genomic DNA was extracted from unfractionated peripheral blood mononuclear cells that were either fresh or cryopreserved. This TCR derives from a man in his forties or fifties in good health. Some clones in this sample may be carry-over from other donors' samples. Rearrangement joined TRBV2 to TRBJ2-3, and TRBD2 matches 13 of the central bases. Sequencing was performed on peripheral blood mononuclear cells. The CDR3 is CASSGLAGDTDTQYF. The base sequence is TGTGCCAGCTCTGGACTAGCGGGGGACACAGATACGCAGTATTTT.